This entry lists 13 T cell receptor beta chains sequenced from one sample in a study of regulatory T cells in long-lasting Graves disease. The TCR beta library used iRepertoire HTBI primers with Arm-PCR amplification of CDR3. One entry per CDR3 protein results from TCRdb running MiXCR on the multiplex PCR reads. The sample lists roughly 510,000 distinct CDR3 sequences; around 16% were seen once. Time point defined: newly diagnosed GD, antithyroid drugs for less than 3 months. There was RNA extracted from PBMCs, and the TCR library was made from it. The same sample was also studied in work on T cells in Graves' hyperthyroidism and ophthalmopathy.

The sample here was peripheral blood mononuclear cells (PBMCs), taken at new diagnosis, from a patient treated with antithyroid drugs. The receptors originated from a man younger than 30 with Graves disease.

The J gene is TRBJ1-1, the V gene TRBV5-6, with a weak D call TRBD1 (5 bases). The CDR3 is made up of 15 amino acids. Trimming removed 4 bases from V and 5 bases from J, with 18 bases in between. Germline-derived CDR1 and CDR2 are SGHDT and YYEEEE. CDR3 amino acids: CASSQKGFGGTEAFF. The CDR3 DNA sequence: TGTGCCAGCAGCCAGAAAGGGTTCGGGGGGACTGAAGCTTTCTTT.

This chain links TRBV5-1 with TRBJ2-2; no firm D call. V lost 6 bases to trimming and J lost 6 bases, with 24 bases between them. The CDR3 totals 17 residues. Germline V gene lookup returns CDR1 SGHRS and CDR2 YFSETQ. CDR3 sequence reads: CASIAGGAPAIAGELFF. DNA for the CDR3: TGCGCCAGCATAGCTGGTGGCGCCCCCGCCATCGCCGGGGAGCTGTTTTTT.

This clonotype was seen ten or more times. J is TRBJ2-3 and V is TRBV7-9; 8 nucleotides align to TRBD2. This CDR3 is 15 amino acids long. Germline CDR1 SEHNR, CDR2 FQNEAQ (reference sequence). V lost 3 bases to trimming and J lost 4 bases; unmatched junction nucleotides: 6. For the CDR3, the DNA is TGTGCCAGCAGCTTCGCCCGGGAGGGATCAGATACGCAGTATTTT. This translates into CASSFAREGSDTQYF.

This clonotype was found many times. The chain uses TRBV20-1 and TRBJ1-5; possible D gene TRBD1, 5 bases. V was pared by 2 bases and J by 5 bases, with 13 bases between. CDR1 and CDR2 (germline): DFQATT, SNEGSKA (reference sequence). The CDR3 is 14 residues long. The CDR3: CSARKGQGHQPQHF. The CDR3 DNA reads as TGCAGTGCTAGAAAAGGCCAGGGCCATCAGCCCCAGCATTTT.

Only a few counts were recorded for this clonotype. The chain links TRBV7-9 to TRBJ2-1; 7 bases agree with TRBD2. The J call may be wrong; the DNA end is better matched by TRBJ2-5. Germline lookup yields CDR1 SEHNR and CDR2 FQNEAQ (reference sequence). The CDR3 is made up of 14 amino acids. This CDR3 reads CASSLGPGGETQYF. CDR3 in DNA: TGTGCCAGCAGCTTAGGGCCGGGGGGAGAGACCCAGTACTTC.

A few counts support this clonotype. The chain has TRBV20-1 and TRBJ2-1; TRBD2 matches at 11 bases. Trimming took 0 bases from V and 4 from J; bases not matched to a gene: 5. CDR3 length: 16 residues. Germline assignment: CDR1 DFQATT and CDR2 SNEGSKA (reference sequence). CDR3 sequence: CSARDGTSGAYNEQFF. The DNA of the CDR3 is TGCAGTGCTAGAGACGGGACTAGCGGAGCATACAATGAGCAGTTCTTC.

This clonotype was observed at least ten times. This chain links TRBV11-2 with TRBJ2-7, with TRBD2 identical over 10 bases. The CDR3 runs 14 residues. In germline, CDR1 is SGHAT, CDR2 FQNNGV. After removal of 6 bases from V and 1 base from J, the junction contained 3 bases not matched to a gene. CDR3 in DNA: TGTGCCAGCAGGAAACTAGCGGGATCCTACGAGCAGTACTTC. Encoded protein: CASRKLAGSYEQYF. Looking up the rest from reference TRBV11-2 and TRBJ2-7 gives the full variable domain: EAGVAQSPRYKIIEKRQSVAFWCNPISGHATLYWYQQILGQGPKLLIQFQNNGVVDDSQLPKDRFSAERLKGVDSTLKIQPAKLEDSAVYLCASRKLAGSYEQYFGPGTRLTVT.

In its sample, this clonotype was seen many times. This chain joins TRBV20-1 and TRBJ2-7; D ambiguous. The V and J ends lost 3 bases and 2 bases respectively, with 14 bases between them. Germline assignment: CDR1 DFQATT and CDR2 SNEGSKA (reference sequence). This CDR3 region has 14 residues. CDR3 amino acids: CSARALRGAYEQYF. The CDR3, as DNA: TGCAGTGCTAGGGCTCTGCGAGGAGCCTACGAGCAGTACTTC.

This chain joins TRBV7-2 and TRBJ2-2, with TRBD1 as a possible D gene (5 bases). Germline V gene data show CDR1 as SGHTA and CDR2 as FQGNSA. This CDR3 contains 16 residues. V was clipped by 5 bases and J by 3 bases, with 16 bases between them. The DNA of the CDR3 is TGTGCCAGCAGCATTTTACAGGTCGTCGACACCGGGGAGCTGTTTTTT. This codes for CASSILQVVDTGELFF. Using reference TRBV7-2 and TRBJ2-2 for the parts outside the CDR3, the full variable domain is GAGVSQSPSNKVTEKGKDVELRCDPISGHTALYWYRQSLGQGLEFLIYFQGNSAPDKSGLPSDRFSAERTGGSVSTLTIQRTQQEDSAVYLCASSILQVVDTGELFFGEGSRLTVL.

This clonotype has more than one count but fewer than ten. V usage is TRBV20-1 and J usage is TRBJ2-7; weak D call: TRBD2 (5 bases). Between the trimmed V and J ends, which lost 5 bases and 3 bases, there was a span of 14 bases. CDR1 and CDR2 (germline): DFQATT, SNEGSKA (reference sequence). The CDR3 is made up of 13 amino acids. The CDR3 sequence: CSAELDKDYEQYF. For the CDR3, the DNA is TGCAGTGCTGAACTAGACAAGGACTACGAGCAGTACTTC.

This clonotype was seen repeatedly, ten times or more. This chain joins TRBV20-1 and TRBJ2-7; TRBD2 is a possible D gene (5 bases). V was trimmed by 5 bases and J by 6 bases, leaving 17 bases between them. CDR1 DFQATT and CDR2 SNEGSKA come from the germline V gene (reference sequence). This CDR3 contains 13 residues. CDR3 sequence reads: CSAGAMQGGEQYF. DNA for the CDR3: TGCAGTGCTGGCGCGATGCAAGGAGGCGAGCAGTACTTC.

This clonotype appeared a few times. CDR3 in DNA: TGCGCCAGCAGCTCGGAGCGTCGGCCCGGGACTAGCGACCCCTACGAGCAGTACTTC. This gives the protein CASSSERRPGTSDPYEQYF. The genes are TRBV5-1 and TRBJ2-7; 10 bases match TRBD2. The V segment lost 3 bases and the J segment 2 bases; nucleotides outside the gene matches: 17. Looked up from germline, CDR1 is SGHRS and CDR2 is YFSETQ. This CDR3 comprises 19 residues.

This clonotype occurred a few times. Because the CDR3 is missing its conserved closing phenylalanine or tryptophan, this is likely a read error. This chain connects TRBV19 to TRBJ1-1, with D possibly matching TRBD1 (6 bases). V lost 7 bases, J lost 5 bases, and 23 bases lay in between. From germline, CDR1 is LNHDA and CDR2 SQIVND (reference sequence). This CDR3 contains 16 residues. DNA of the CDR3: TGTGCCAGTACCAATAGAGGGGCCAGGGGAGGTACTGAAGCTTTCCTT. Its protein product is CASTNRGARGGTEAFL.